These 21 T cell receptor beta chains originate from one sample sequenced in a study of blood T cell repertoires in COVID-19. Generated by immunoSEQ multiplex PCR, the TCRdb table keeps only in-frame clones and is missing some. The data hold about 69,000 clones, with around 77% observed a single time. Material: peripheral blood. These receptors originate from a man aged 55 to 70 with acute or convalescent COVID-19.

This clone appeared once. The CDR3 sequence is CASSPQGWKTQYF. The CDR3 nucleotides read TGTGCCAGCAGCCCACAGGGGTGGAAGACCCAGTACTTC. The V and J genes are TRBV7-6 and TRBJ2-5, with TRBD1 matching over 7 bases. The junction had 6 bases not matched to a gene; V was cut back by 5 bases and J by 6 bases. Germline loops: CDR1 SGHVS, CDR2 FNYEAQ. CDR3 length equals 13 residues.

The chain links TRBV18 to TRBJ1-3, with D unclear. This CDR3 has 14 amino acids. Per the germline V gene, CDR1 is KGHSH and CDR2 is LQKENI. V was clipped by 2 bases and J by 0 bases, with 5 bases between them. The CDR3 region has the DNA TGTGCCAGCTCACCAGGCGGCTCTGGAAACACCATATATTTT. Translation: CASSPGGSGNTIYF.

The chain links TRBV9 to TRBJ1-2; 9 positions agree with TRBD1. Germline V lookup: CDR1 SGDLS, CDR2 YYNGEE. This CDR3 comprises 16 residues. Germline trimming cut 1 base from V and 2 bases from J; bases unmatched to any gene: 6. CDR3 sequence reads: CASSVIRDRVNYGYTF. The CDR3, as DNA: TGTGCCAGCAGCGTAATTCGGGACAGGGTGAACTATGGCTACACCTTC.

As to this clone: Germline and junction disagree at one end, which may indicate a read error. The chain combines TRBV6-6 with TRBJ2-2; 9 bases are a match to TRBD2. There are 14 residues in the CDR3. Germline loops: CDR1 MNHNY, CDR2 SVGAGI (reference sequence). CDR3 sequence: CASSYSTGRGGLFF. For the CDR3, the DNA is TGTGCCAGCAGTTACTCGACAGGGCGGGGGGGGCTGTTTTTT.

V usage is TRBV9 and J usage is TRBJ1-4; unclear D gene. Looked up from germline, CDR1 is SGDLS and CDR2 is YYNGEE. The V end was cut by 4 bases, the J end by 8 bases, with 18 bases between. This CDR3 has 15 amino acids. CDR3 loop: CASSPREGDREKLFF. The CDR3 nucleotides are TGTGCCAGCAGCCCACGGGAGGGTGATAGGGAAAAACTGTTTTTT.

Regarding this clone: The germline gene is not matched at one end of the junction; a read error may be the cause. The chain uses TRBV7-7 and TRBJ1-1; the D is unclear. CDR3 length: 15 residues. Germline CDR1 and CDR2: SSHAT and FNYEAQ (reference sequence). The CDR3 sequence is CASSLGGGYGTEAFF. For the CDR3, the DNA is TGTGCTAGCAGCTTAGGAGGAGGGTACGGCACTGAAGCTTTCTTT. The variable domain in full, completed from reference TRBV7-7 and TRBJ1-1, reads GAGVSQSPRYKVTKRGQDVTLRCDPISSHATLYWYQQALGQGPEFLTYFNYEAQPDKSGLPSDRFSAERPEGSISTLTIQRTEQRDSAMYRCASSLGGGYGTEAFFGQGTRLTVV.

The chain combines TRBV5-8 with TRBJ1-4; 7 positions match TRBD1. After removal of 4 bases from V and 3 bases from J, the junction contained 9 bases not matched to a gene. The CDR3 consists of 16 residues. Germline V lookup: CDR1 SGHTS, CDR2 YDEGEE. The CDR3, as DNA: TGTGCCAGCAGCGCTGGGAAGGGGGCCCCTAATGAAAAACTGTTTTTT. Amino acids: CASSAGKGAPNEKLFF.

The V and J genes are TRBV6-5 and TRBJ2-3, with TRBD1 matching 10 bases. Germline V gene data show CDR1 as MNHEY and CDR2 as SVGAGI. After removal of 4 bases from V and 2 bases from J, the junction contained 3 bases not matched to a gene. The length of the CDR3 is 15 residues. CDR3 loop: CASSWDRGSTDTQYF. CDR3 bases: TGTGCCAGCAGTTGGGACAGGGGATCCACAGATACGCAGTATTTT.

CDR3: CASSLFTSAGKNIQYF. The CDR3 DNA sequence: TGTGCCAGCAGTTTATTTACTAGCGCAGGGAAAAACATTCAGTACTTC. The gene calls are TRBV28 and TRBJ2-4, with TRBD2 matching over 7 bases. The germline gives CDR1 MDHEN, CDR2 SYDVKM. CDR3 length equals 16 residues. Germline trimming cut 1 base from V and 4 bases from J; bases unmatched to any gene: 7.

V is TRBV2 and J is TRBJ1-4; perhaps TRBD1 as D (5 bases). Germline V CDR1 and CDR2: SNHLY, FYNNEI. This CDR3 is 14 amino acids long. V was cut by 7 bases and J by 7 bases, with 16 bases left in between. The CDR3 DNA reads TGTGCCAGCACAGGGTTAGATTTGGGTGAAAAACTGTTTTTT. It codes for CASTGLDLGEKLFF.

The chain carries TRBV6-4 and TRBJ2-3, with 12 bases fitting TRBD2. The ends lost 9 bases at V and 4 bases at J; junction bases unmatched: 5. This CDR3 is 14 amino acids long. CDR1 and CDR2 (germline): MRHNA, SNTAGT. The CDR3 spells CASRLAGDSDTQYF. In DNA, the CDR3 is TGTGCCAGTAGACTAGCGGGGGATTCAGATACGCAGTATTTT.

This clone came up once. The chain couples TRBV28 to TRBJ1-2, with D perhaps matching TRBD1 (6 bases). Germline CDR1 reads MDHEN; CDR2 reads SYDVKM. This CDR3 is built from 15 residues. V lost 4 bases and J lost 7, with 19 bases in between. In DNA, the CDR3 is TGTGCCAGCAGTTGGGGGGGCAGCCAAGTATCTGGCTACACCTTC. Translation gives CASSWGGSQVSGYTF.

DNA for the CDR3: TGTGCCAGCAGCCAAACGGACAGGGATAACTATGGCTACACCTTC. Amino acid sequence: CASSQTDRDNYGYTF. This sequence joins TRBV14 and TRBJ1-2; 8 nucleotides align to TRBD1. CDR1 is SGHDN, CDR2 FVKESK, per germline. The CDR3 covers 15 residues. The V and J ends lost 2 bases and 1 base, in that order; junction bases with no gene match: 3.

The chain uses TRBV18 and TRBJ1-2, with 7 bases matching TRBD1. V lost 4 bases to trimming and J lost 3 bases; unmatched junction nucleotides: 8. Germline lookup yields CDR1 KGHSH and CDR2 LQKENI. The CDR3 spans 15 residues. CDR3 DNA sequence: TGTGCCAGCTCACAACGACAGGGAACCGACTATGGCTACACCTTC. Translation gives CASSQRQGTDYGYTF.

This rearrangement joins TRBV5-1 to TRBJ2-2, with a weak D call TRBD1 (5 bases). V was pared by 0 bases and J by 7 bases, with 13 bases between. CDR3 length: 15 residues. Germline lookup yields CDR1 SGHRS and CDR2 YFSETQ. This CDR3 reads CASSLVSGPSGELFF. The CDR3 nucleotides are TGCGCCAGCAGCTTGGTTTCAGGGCCGAGCGGGGAGCTGTTTTTT.

The rearrangement joins TRBV7-8 to TRBJ1-5; D might be TRBD1 (6 bases). V was cut by 6 bases and J by 1 base, with 22 bases left in between. CDR1 is SGHVS and CDR2 is FQNEAQ in the germline V gene. This CDR3 comprises 18 residues. This CDR3 is CASSSDRRGLTSNQPQHF. CDR3 nucleotide sequence: TGTGCCAGCAGTTCAGACAGGAGAGGACTCACGAGCAATCAGCCCCAGCATTTT.

The CDR3 DNA reads TGCAGTGCTAGTGACCTAGCGTCAAGCTCCTACGAGCAGTACTTC. It is translated as CSASDLASSSYEQYF. The chain carries TRBV20-1 and TRBJ2-7; D possibly corresponds to TRBD2 (6 bases). Trimming removed 3 bases at V and 0 bases at J, with 15 bases between. The CDR3 is 15 residues long. Germline CDR1 and CDR2: DFQATT and SNEGSKA (reference sequence).

This chain uses TRBV18 with TRBJ2-7; maybe TRBD2 (7 bases). The CDR3 is made up of 18 amino acids. Germline assignment: CDR1 KGHSH and CDR2 LQKENI. The ends were cut back, 2 bases at V and 3 bases at J, with 23 bases in the middle. The CDR3 spells CASSPRRGGGTLIYEQYF. The DNA for the CDR3 is TGTGCCAGCTCACCAAGGAGGGGGGGAGGGACCCTAATCTACGAGCAGTACTTC.

The chain employs TRBV4-2 and TRBJ1-3; 7 bases are shared with TRBD1. Per the germline V gene, CDR1 is LGHNA and CDR2 is YNFKEQ. Trimming at V came to 3 bases and at J to 2 bases, leaving 7 bases not matched to a gene. This CDR3 region has 16 residues. The CDR3 sequence: CASSQAGDRAGNTIYF. CDR3 DNA sequence: TGTGCCAGCAGCCAGGCCGGTGACAGGGCTGGAAACACCATATATTTT.

The genes are TRBV14 and TRBJ2-7; D remains unclear. The CDR3 consists of 17 residues. V lost 2 bases and J 3 bases, leaving 20 bases between the germline ends. Germline CDR1 and CDR2: SGHDN and FVKESK. Here the CDR3 DNA reads TGTGCCAGCAGCCAACACACTAACCCCCGAAGGAGCTACGAGCAGTACTTC. Translating it yields CASSQHTNPRRSYEQYF.

The V gene is TRBV4-3, the J gene TRBJ1-2; D ambiguous. Trimming took 1 base from V and 1 from J, leaving 7 bases between them. The CDR3 is made up of 14 amino acids. The germline CDR1 and CDR2 sequences are LGHNA and YSLEER. The DNA for the CDR3 is TGCGCCAGCAGCCAAGTCGGGGTTAACTATGGCTACACCTTC. It encodes CASSQVGVNYGYTF.